The sequence of this T cell receptor beta chain was determined in a study of blood T cell repertoires in COVID-19 (dated by TCRdb to 2019 to 2021). Study-level background: Collaborator samples came from the United States, Italy and Spain and covered acute and convalescent phases of COVID-19. The dataset comprised deeply sampled blood TCRbeta repertoires from subjects exposed to, actively infected with, or recovered from COVID-19. The sample metadata nearly always contained a de-identified subject ID, COVID-19 status, age in years and sex. The repertoires were made available in a free public database intended to serve as a resource for research on the immune response to SARS-CoV-2. The samples were drawn from the first 160 participants of the ongoing ImmuneRACE study and from over a thousand subjects provided by 6 global collaborators. The material from the prospective study consisted of cDNA or gDNA derived from T cells, B-cell-depleted T cells, or PBMCs. HLA class I and class II types, where available, came from metadata supplied by the sample provider rather than from assay-based typing. What the authors observed across the whole study: The quantity of clinical and demographic metadata differed by source and by participant and was supplied without curation.

CDR3 length: 15 amino acids, cysteine to phenylalanine. Only the CDR3 region is kept as DNA, spanning 45 bases read in frame from base 1. Looking up the germline V gene yields CDR1 SGHTA and CDR2 FQGNSA. V ends up 5 bases short and J 4 bases short, with an unmatched junction base count of 9. Enrolling through a virtual design, the prospective study's participants ranged in age from roughly 18 to 100 years and lived across 20 to 25 United States geographic areas. To assign participants to cohorts, the prospective study relied on clinical history that participants themselves reported in a screening survey and a study questionnaire. In the prospective study, whole blood, serum and a nasopharyngeal or oropharyngeal swab were collected from each participant by mobile phlebotomists. Additional blood draws and questionnaires over a 2-month period could optionally be provided by prospective study participants. Blood samples from the prospective study were shipped frozen or at room temperature prior to DNA extraction.

On this clone itself: Its cognate antigen has yet to be identified. No base quality information exists; no much larger clone differs at one position.

The immunoSEQ Assay, a bias-controlled multiplex PCR, was used to amplify TCRbeta CDR3 regions from genomic DNA. The study's processing was this. The number of nucleated cells in each sample was estimated by amplification of reference gene primers within the assay. Sequence reads were collapsed and filtered to measure the absolute abundance of every unique TCRbeta CDR3 rearrangement. For each sample, productive Simpson clonality was calculated by taking the square root of Simpson's diversity index across productive rearrangements. The table was pulled from immuneACCESS by TCRdb, which kept in-frame rearrangements only. Such tables lose some clones; where checked, under half of the loss comes from unresolved V genes, and the rest has no known cause. V and J calls plus clone size are reproduced from that table; the DNA served to infer D and trimming. The sample contains 250,000 to 300,000 clones, about 90% of them found a single time. The top ten clones comprise approximately 1.3% of the sample.

The material sequenced was PBMCs or T cells enriched from blood (not recorded which). The rearranged segments are TRBV7-2 and TRBJ2-5; the central 8 bases match TRBD1. This TCR was sampled from a human donor in a cohort exposed to, infected with or recovered from COVID-19 (not recorded which). The donor label of this sample is uncertain. The DNA sequence is as follows: TGTGCCAGCAGCGCCCAGGGGGCGGCGGGAGAGACCCAGTACTTC. Translated, this gives CASSAQGAAGETQYF.